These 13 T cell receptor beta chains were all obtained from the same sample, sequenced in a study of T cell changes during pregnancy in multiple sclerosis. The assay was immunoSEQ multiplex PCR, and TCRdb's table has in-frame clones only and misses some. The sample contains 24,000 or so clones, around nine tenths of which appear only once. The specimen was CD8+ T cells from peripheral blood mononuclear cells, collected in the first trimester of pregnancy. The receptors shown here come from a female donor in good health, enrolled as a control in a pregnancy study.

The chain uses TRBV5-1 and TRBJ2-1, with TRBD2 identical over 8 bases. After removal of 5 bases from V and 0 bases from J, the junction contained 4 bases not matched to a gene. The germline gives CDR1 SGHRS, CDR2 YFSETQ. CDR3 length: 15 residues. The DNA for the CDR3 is TGCGCCAGCAGTTGGACTAGCTACTCCTACAATGAGCAGTTCTTC. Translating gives CASSWTSYSYNEQFF.

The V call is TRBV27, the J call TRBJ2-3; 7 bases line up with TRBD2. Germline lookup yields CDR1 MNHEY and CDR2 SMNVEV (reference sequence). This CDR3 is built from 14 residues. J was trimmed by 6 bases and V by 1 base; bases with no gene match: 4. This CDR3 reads CASSLLRGGDTQYF. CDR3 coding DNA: TGTGCCAGCAGTTTATTGAGGGGAGGGGATACGCAGTATTTT.

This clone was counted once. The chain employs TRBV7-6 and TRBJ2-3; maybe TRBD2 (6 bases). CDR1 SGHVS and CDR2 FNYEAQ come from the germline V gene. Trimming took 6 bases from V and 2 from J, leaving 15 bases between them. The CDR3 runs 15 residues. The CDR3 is CASRRDSTFTDTQYF. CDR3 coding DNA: TGTGCCAGCAGACGGGACTCAACTTTCACAGATACGCAGTATTTT.

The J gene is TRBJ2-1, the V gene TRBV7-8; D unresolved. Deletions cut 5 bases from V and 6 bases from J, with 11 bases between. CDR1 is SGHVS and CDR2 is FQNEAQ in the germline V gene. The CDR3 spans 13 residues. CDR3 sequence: CASSTGSSNEQFF. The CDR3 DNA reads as TGTGCCAGCAGCACCGGGTCGAGCAATGAGCAGTTCTTC.

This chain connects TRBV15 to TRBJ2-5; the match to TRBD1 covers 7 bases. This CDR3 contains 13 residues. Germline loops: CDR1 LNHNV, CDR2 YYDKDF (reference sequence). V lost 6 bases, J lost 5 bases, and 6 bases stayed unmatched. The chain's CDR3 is CATRRTGEETQYF. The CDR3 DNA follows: TGTGCCACCAGGAGAACAGGGGAGGAGACCCAGTACTTC.

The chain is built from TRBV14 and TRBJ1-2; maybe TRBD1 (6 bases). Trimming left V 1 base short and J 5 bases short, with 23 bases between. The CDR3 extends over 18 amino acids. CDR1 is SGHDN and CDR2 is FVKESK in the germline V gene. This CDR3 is CASSQGLLNRATQYGYTF. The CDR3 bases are TGTGCCAGCAGCCAAGGCCTCCTAAACAGGGCTACCCAGTATGGCTACACCTTC.

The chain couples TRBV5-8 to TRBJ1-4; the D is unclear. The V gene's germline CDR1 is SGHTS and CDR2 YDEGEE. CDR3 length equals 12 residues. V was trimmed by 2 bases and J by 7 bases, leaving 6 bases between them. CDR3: CASSFAVEKLFF. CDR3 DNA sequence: TGTGCCAGCAGCTTTGCAGTTGAAAAACTGTTTTTT. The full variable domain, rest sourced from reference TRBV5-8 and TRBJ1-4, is EAGVTQSPTHLIKTRGQQATLRCSPISGHTSVYWYQQALGLGLQFLLWYDEGEERNRGNFPPRFSGRQFPNYSSELNVNALELEDSALYLCASSFAVEKLFFGSGTQLSVL.

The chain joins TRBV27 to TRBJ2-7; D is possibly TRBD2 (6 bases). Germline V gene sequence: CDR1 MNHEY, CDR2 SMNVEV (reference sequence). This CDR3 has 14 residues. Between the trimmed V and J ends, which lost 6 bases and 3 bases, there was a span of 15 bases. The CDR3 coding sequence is TGTGCCAGCAGGCCGACCATGGGGGGCTACGAGCAGTACTTC. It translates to CASRPTMGGYEQYF.

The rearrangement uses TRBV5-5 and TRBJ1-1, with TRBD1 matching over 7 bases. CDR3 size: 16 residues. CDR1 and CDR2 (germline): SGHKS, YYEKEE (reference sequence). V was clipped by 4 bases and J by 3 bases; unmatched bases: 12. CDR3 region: CASSTGQRERDTEAFF. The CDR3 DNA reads TGTGCCAGCAGCACGGGACAGAGGGAAAGGGACACTGAAGCTTTCTTT.

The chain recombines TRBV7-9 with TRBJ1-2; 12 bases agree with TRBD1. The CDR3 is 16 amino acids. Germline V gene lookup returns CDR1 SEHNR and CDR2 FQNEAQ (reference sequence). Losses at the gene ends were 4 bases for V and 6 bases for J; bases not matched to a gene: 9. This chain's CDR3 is CASSSPRDRGRDGYTF. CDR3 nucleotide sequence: TGTGCCAGCAGCTCACCCAGGGACAGGGGGCGGGATGGCTACACCTTC.

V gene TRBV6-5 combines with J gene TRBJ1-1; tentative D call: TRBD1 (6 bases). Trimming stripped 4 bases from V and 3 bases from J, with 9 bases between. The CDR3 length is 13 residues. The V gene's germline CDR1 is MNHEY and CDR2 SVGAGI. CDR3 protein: CASSLGADTEAFF. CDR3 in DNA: TGTGCCAGCAGTTTGGGGGCGGACACTGAAGCTTTCTTT.

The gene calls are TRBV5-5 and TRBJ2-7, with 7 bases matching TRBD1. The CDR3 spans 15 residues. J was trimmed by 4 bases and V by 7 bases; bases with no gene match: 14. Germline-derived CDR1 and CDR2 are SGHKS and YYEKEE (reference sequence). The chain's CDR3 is CASRSSGTDRYEQYF. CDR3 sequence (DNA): TGTGCCAGCCGCTCCTCTGGGACAGATCGTTACGAGCAGTACTTC.

The CDR3 loop is CASSYTGGSNQPQHF. The CDR3 nucleotides are TGTGCCAGCAGTTACACCGGGGGAAGCAATCAGCCCCAGCATTTT. The chain has TRBV6-5 and TRBJ1-5, with D perhaps matching TRBD1 (5 bases). Germline values: CDR1 MNHEY, CDR2 SVGAGI. The germline V and J ends were trimmed by 2 bases and 1 base, with 9 bases remaining between them. The CDR3 has 15 amino acids.